This is a list of T cell receptor beta chains from one sample in a study of post-analysis software for immune sequencing data. TCRdb re-called the PCR reads through MiXCR, storing one row per CDR3 protein. The sample carries about 380,000 distinct CDR3 sequences, around 37% recorded once. Material for sequencing was blood. These TCRs come from a girl aged 5-17 years with multiple sclerosis. Each CDR3 is given with its conserved first and last residue. The order of the fields is V gene, D gene, CDR3 protein. D genes are given only for firm matches.

>TRBV10-3|NA
CAISATRGVGKTQYF
>TRBV4-3|NA
CASSQEDPYTGELFF
>TRBV4-3|NA
CASSQEARGFTEAFF
>TRBV7-2|NA
CASSLWQGGGNEQFF
>TRBV20-1|TRBD2
CSAGFGLDLSTDTQYF
>TRBV3-1|TRBD1
CASSQRQGLTGANVLTF
>TRBV5-1|NA
CASSYGSTEAFF
>TRBV19|NA
CASSASTGFNLYGYTF
>TRBV7-9|NA
CASSSFGTPKSNEQFF
>TRBV15|TRBD1
CATSLDRGINTEAFF
>TRBV7-9|NA
CASSSPRGSSSRGTQYF
>TRBV15|TRBD2
CATSTLGAGTSGAYSYNEQFF
>TRBV6-1|TRBD2
CAGRESGGSYNEQFF
>TRBV9|TRBD1
CASMTGYSGNTIYF
>TRBV6-5|NA
CASSRGLYTDTQYF
>TRBV7-9|NA
CASSFESLNVLTF
>TRBV7-9|NA
CASSSRRDENEQFF
>TRBV6-4|NA
CASRPTQGRAEAFF
>TRBV12-3/TRBV12-4|TRBD1
CASSSDRDGQPQHF
>TRBV7-9|NA
CASGWGPGNNEQFF
>TRBV29-1|NA
CSVEKAGSGGYTF
>TRBV9|TRBD1
CASSRRGGAREKRFF
>TRBV7-3|NA
CASSLLPGQSTDTQYF
>TRBV12-3/TRBV12-4|TRBD1
CASSHPTGVGQGADEQYF
>TRBV12-3/TRBV12-4|NA
CASSLLPASYEQYF
>TRBV12-3/TRBV12-4|NA
CASSPTGRGGWYF
>TRBV5-1|TRBD2
CASSPGLEGGEQFF
>TRBV10-3|NA
CAIGESFPGVFSNNYGYTF